This T cell receptor (beta chain) derives from a study of cytomegalovirus exposure and HLA in healthy donors. Broader study findings: Rare sequences made up most TCRs, while some public TCRs were found in many donors. In vitro testing confirmed a few CMV-associated chains as specific for CMV antigens. A classifier reportedly called cytomegalovirus status with high sensitivity and specificity. Researchers counted around 180 TCR beta chains as cytomegalovirus-associated.

The CDR3 has 13 residues. Germline CDR1 reads ENHRY; CDR2 reads SYGVKD. The V end lost 10 bases, the J end lost 0 bases, and 12 bases lay between the germline ends. There are a few counts of this clone. Its specificity is not known. PCR amplification relied on 60 Vbeta primers (plus 13 Jbeta primers). Some clones are missing from TCRdb's copy, which holds only in-frame ones; the method was immunoSEQ multiplex PCR. The table records 110,000 or so clones, 70% to 80% of them present only once. The rearrangement uses TRBV10-3 and TRBJ1-1; D remains ambiguous. The sequencing sample was made of PBMCs. This clonotype originated in a man aged 50-59 years in good health and CMV-seropositive. CDR3 loop: CATNPSVNTEAFF. Written as DNA, the CDR3 is TGTGCCACTAACCCAAGCGTGAACACTGAAGCTTTCTTT.